This TCR beta chain was sequenced in a study of shared clonotypes between healthy human individuals. This clone was recorded once. Here immunoSEQ multiplex PCR was the method, and the copy in TCRdb shows in-frame clones only, minus some. The repertoire holds approximately 740,000 clones, with around 67% as singletons. CDR3 length equals 16 residues. The ends were cut back, 0 bases at V and 0 bases at J, with 11 bases in the middle. In germline, CDR1 is SGHRS, CDR2 YFSETQ. Sequenced material: memory CD4+ T cells sorted from blood. Subset denoted: CD45RA-negative fraction. The clonotype originates from a woman in her 30s in good health. The chain has TRBV5-1 and TRBJ2-3; the D is unclear. This CDR3 is CASSLVLRQSTDTQYF. CDR3 bases: TGCGCCAGCAGCTTGGTCCTCAGGCAGAGCACAGATACGCAGTATTTT.